This entry features one TCR beta chain sequence. These data originate in a study of shared clonotypes between healthy human individuals. Positive CCR7 selection of CD45RO-negative cells yielded the naive CD8 cells, and terminally differentiated effector memory CD45RA+ cells were excluded. Generated by immunoSEQ multiplex PCR, the TCRdb table keeps only in-frame clones and is missing some. This table has 1.5 million to 2.5 million clones, 85% to 95% appearing once. This clonotype was obtained from a man in his late teens or twenties in good health. Sequenced: naive CD8+ T cells sorted from blood.

CDR3 DNA: TGTGCCAGCATCTCGAGCGGGGGGTCGACGAGCTCCTACAATGAGCAGTTCTTC. This encodes CASISSGGSTSSYNEQFF. The V call is TRBV6-4, the J call TRBJ2-1, with 9 bases matching TRBD2. Losses at the gene ends were 7 bases for V and 0 bases for J; bases not matched to a gene: 13. This CDR3 has 18 residues. CDR1 and CDR2 from the germline V gene are MRHNA and SNTAGT.